This T cell receptor (beta chain) originates from a study of blood T cell repertoires in COVID-19. Study-wide background: COVID-19 samples collected from the United States, Italy and Spain covered acute and convalescent phases.

Using immunoSEQ multiplex PCR, the repertoire was profiled, and TCRdb retains in-frame clones only, with some absent. This sample yields roughly 250,000 clones, of which roughly nine tenths are seen a single time; approximately 12% belongs to the top ten. CDR3 length: 15 residues. Unmatched junction bases numbered 14, after V lost 5 bases and J lost 8 bases. Germline V gene lookup returns CDR1 LNHDA and CDR2 SQIVND (reference sequence). Sequenced material: peripheral blood. The receptor was derived from a woman aged 25 to 39 with COVID-19, enrolled during active disease. The chain employs TRBV19 and TRBJ1-2; 7 positions match TRBD1. The CDR3 DNA follows: TGTGCCAGTAGTTCTAATTTCGACAGGGTCGACGGCTACACCTTC. Translation: CASSSNFDRVDGYTF.